This T cell receptor beta chain stems from a study of CD8 T cells in ankylosing spondylitis. General study findings and limits: Fewer than 10 highly homologous variants made up a TCR beta motif that seemed to typify ankylosing spondylitis blood.

TCRdb ran MiXCR on the 5' RACE reads and lists one entry per CDR3 protein. Found here are some 840,000 distinct CDR3 sequences, 10% to 15% of them singletons; the top ten hold approximately 0.46%. The length of the CDR3 is 14 residues. Germline V lookup: CDR1 SGHAT, CDR2 FQNNGV. Between the trimmed V and J ends, which lost 0 bases and 8 bases, there was a span of 11 bases. Many counts were recorded for this clonotype. Antigen unknown. This receptor was identified in a male donor with ankylosing spondylitis. The chain joins TRBV11-2 to TRBJ2-1; D unresolved. The specimen sequenced was blood, either unsorted or a sorted T cell fraction (not recorded which). The CDR3 loop reads CASSLEYNSHEQFF. The CDR3 DNA reads as TGTGCCAGCAGCTTAGAGTATAACAGCCATGAGCAGTTCTTC.